Listed below are T cell receptor beta chains from one sample, sequenced in a study of OX40 agonist ivuxolimab in advanced cancers. Assay used: immunoSEQ multiplex PCR; TCRdb lists only in-frame clones, some missing. The sample gives 45,000 to 55,000 clones, approximately 94% of which show up once; about 12% is in the top ten. Sequenced here: CD4+ or CD8+ T cells sorted from blood, sampled in a trial of the OX40 agonist ivuxolimab. All receptors derive from an adult with an advanced solid tumor such as melanoma, head and neck, liver or kidney cancer. The CDR3 runs from the conserved cysteine through the conserved F or W. D genes are given only for firm matches.

d_call: -; v_call: TRBV25-1; j_call: TRBJ1-2; cdr3_length: 13; cdr3_aa: CASSENNLYGYTF
d_call: -; v_call: TRBV5-5; j_call: TRBJ1-3; cdr3_length: 19; cdr3_aa: CASSPHMYTDSASGNTIYF
d_call: -; v_call: TRBV10-2; j_call: TRBJ1-5; cdr3_length: 12; cdr3_aa: CASSEMVQPQHF
d_call: -; v_call: TRBV7-9; j_call: TRBJ1-2; cdr3_length: 14; cdr3_aa: CASSLGDGFYGYTF
d_call: TRBD2; v_call: TRBV6-6; j_call: TRBJ2-1; cdr3_length: 15; cdr3_aa: CASSYEIAGVYEQFF
d_call: -; v_call: TRBV11-1; j_call: TRBJ2-3; cdr3_length: 15; cdr3_aa: CASSLLGTPPDTQYF
d_call: TRBD2; v_call: TRBV30; j_call: TRBJ2-1; cdr3_length: 14; cdr3_aa: CAWSAQPGGTEQFF
d_call: TRBD2; v_call: TRBV15; j_call: TRBJ2-5; cdr3_length: 14; cdr3_aa: CATSRAPGGETQYF
d_call: TRBD1; v_call: TRBV27; j_call: TRBJ2-7; cdr3_length: 15; cdr3_aa: CASSPWTGGDLVQYF
d_call: TRBD1; v_call: TRBV6-4; j_call: TRBJ1-2; cdr3_length: 16; cdr3_aa: CASRAGTGALDYGYTF
d_call: TRBD2; v_call: TRBV7-2; j_call: TRBJ2-5; cdr3_length: 15; cdr3_aa: CASSPGLARQETQYF
d_call: -; v_call: TRBV7-8; j_call: TRBJ2-2; cdr3_length: 15; cdr3_aa: CASSLADSVTGELFF
d_call: -; v_call: TRBV6-5; j_call: TRBJ2-2; cdr3_length: 14; cdr3_aa: CASSSTGTQGELFF
d_call: -; v_call: TRBV27; j_call: TRBJ2-1; cdr3_length: 11; cdr3_aa: CASSSSGLLFF
d_call: TRBD2; v_call: TRBV7-8; j_call: TRBJ2-1; cdr3_length: 15; cdr3_aa: CASSSGTSGHNEQFF
d_call: TRBD2; v_call: TRBV11-3; j_call: TRBJ2-7; cdr3_length: 15; cdr3_aa: CASSLSPSGDYEQYF
d_call: TRBD2; v_call: TRBV7-9; j_call: TRBJ2-3; cdr3_length: 17; cdr3_aa: CASSLIPGAGVPDTQYF
d_call: -; v_call: TRBV5-6; j_call: TRBJ1-4; cdr3_length: 15; cdr3_aa: CASSLDGTTNEKLFF
d_call: -; v_call: TRBV28; j_call: TRBJ1-5; cdr3_length: 15; cdr3_aa: CASSLPITSIEPQHF
d_call: TRBD2; v_call: TRBV7-2; j_call: TRBJ2-3; cdr3_length: 13; cdr3_aa: CASSFSGTSEQYF
d_call: TRBD1; v_call: TRBV28; j_call: TRBJ2-7; cdr3_length: 17; cdr3_aa: CASSPSLAGGRSYEQYF
d_call: TRBD1; v_call: TRBV19; j_call: TRBJ2-1; cdr3_length: 15; cdr3_aa: CASNPGQGLDNEQFF
d_call: -; v_call: TRBV27; j_call: TRBJ2-1; cdr3_length: 13; cdr3_aa: CASSLQTGREQFF
d_call: TRBD1; v_call: TRBV4-1; j_call: TRBJ1-1; cdr3_length: 15; cdr3_aa: CASSQEDRTNTEAFF
d_call: TRBD1; v_call: TRBV19; j_call: TRBJ2-3; cdr3_length: 16; cdr3_aa: CASSIGRQGYTDTQYF
d_call: -; v_call: TRBV28; j_call: TRBJ1-1; cdr3_length: 14; cdr3_aa: CASSLRQRNPEAFF
d_call: TRBD1; v_call: TRBV11-1; j_call: TRBJ2-7; cdr3_length: 15; cdr3_aa: CASSLEAGGFYEQYF
d_call: TRBD1; v_call: TRBV7-9; j_call: TRBJ1-3; cdr3_length: 16; cdr3_aa: CASSERDRESGNTIYF
d_call: -; v_call: TRBV14; j_call: TRBJ2-7; cdr3_length: 14; cdr3_aa: CASSQLGSTYEQYF
d_call: -; v_call: TRBV19; j_call: TRBJ1-1; cdr3_length: 16; cdr3_aa: CASSPGPGGLNTEAFF
d_call: -; v_call: TRBV7-9; j_call: TRBJ2-2; cdr3_length: 15; cdr3_aa: CASSPVAANTGELFF
d_call: -; v_call: TRBV7-8; j_call: TRBJ2-7; cdr3_length: 14; cdr3_aa: CASSLQGPSYEQYF
d_call: TRBD1; v_call: TRBV5-6; j_call: TRBJ1-1; cdr3_length: 14; cdr3_aa: CASSSPGTDLEAFF
d_call: -; v_call: TRBV7-6; j_call: TRBJ2-1; cdr3_length: 14; cdr3_aa: CASSRGANGDEQFF
d_call: TRBD2; v_call: TRBV27; j_call: TRBJ2-1; cdr3_length: 12; cdr3_aa: CASGDYHNEQFF
d_call: -; v_call: TRBV4-1; j_call: TRBJ1-5; cdr3_length: 18; cdr3_aa: CASSQDGGTGNTDQPQHF
d_call: -; v_call: TRBV7-9; j_call: TRBJ2-2; cdr3_length: 10; cdr3_aa: CASSTGELFF
d_call: TRBD1; v_call: TRBV2; j_call: TRBJ1-1; cdr3_length: 14; cdr3_aa: CASEGTGETLGAFF
d_call: -; v_call: TRBV30; j_call: TRBJ2-7; cdr3_length: 12; cdr3_aa: CAWGQSSYEQYF
d_call: -; v_call: TRBV2; j_call: TRBJ1-1; cdr3_length: 16; cdr3_aa: CASSEAEQRPNTEAFF
d_call: TRBD2; v_call: TRBV9; j_call: TRBJ2-7; cdr3_length: 13; cdr3_aa: CASSMGLANEQYF
d_call: TRBD2; v_call: TRBV4-3; j_call: TRBJ2-1; cdr3_length: 17; cdr3_aa: CASSQAHSGTTYNEQFF
d_call: TRBD1; v_call: TRBV27; j_call: TRBJ2-7; cdr3_length: 16; cdr3_aa: CASSSLRDRPSAEQYF
d_call: TRBD1; v_call: TRBV2; j_call: TRBJ2-7; cdr3_length: 13; cdr3_aa: CASIRQGRLEQYF
d_call: -; v_call: TRBV5-6; j_call: TRBJ2-6; cdr3_length: 17; cdr3_aa: CASSLGQGLGLTNVLTF
d_call: -; v_call: TRBV18; j_call: TRBJ2-3; cdr3_length: 16; cdr3_aa: CASSPASLELTDTQYF
d_call: TRBD1; v_call: TRBV11-2; j_call: TRBJ2-7; cdr3_length: 14; cdr3_aa: CASSLARQGREQYF
d_call: -; v_call: TRBV19; j_call: -; cdr3_length: 15; cdr3_aa: CASSIVLGSSYEQYF
d_call: TRBD1; v_call: TRBV4-3; j_call: TRBJ1-2; cdr3_length: 14; cdr3_aa: CASSLTGGGYGYTF
d_call: TRBD2; v_call: TRBV5-1; j_call: TRBJ2-5; cdr3_length: 17; cdr3_aa: CASRPGTSGSYKETQYF
d_call: -; v_call: TRBV4-2; j_call: TRBJ1-3; cdr3_length: 15; cdr3_aa: CASSQGPDSGNTIYF
d_call: -; v_call: TRBV11-3; j_call: TRBJ2-1; cdr3_length: 14; cdr3_aa: CASSPQTSTNEQFF
d_call: -; v_call: TRBV11-3; j_call: TRBJ2-5; cdr3_length: 16; cdr3_aa: CASSKREPRSGETQYF
d_call: TRBD2; v_call: TRBV19; j_call: TRBJ2-7; cdr3_length: 16; cdr3_aa: CASSIDITSGLLEQYF
d_call: -; v_call: TRBV4-3; j_call: TRBJ1-2; cdr3_length: 15; cdr3_aa: CASSQEAGVYYGYTF
d_call: TRBD2; v_call: TRBV4-1; j_call: TRBJ2-6; cdr3_length: 20; cdr3_aa: CASSQDTGVGRTLGANVLTF
d_call: TRBD2; v_call: TRBV27; j_call: TRBJ2-3; cdr3_length: 17; cdr3_aa: CASSLNSGRAGADTQYF
d_call: -; v_call: TRBV13; j_call: TRBJ2-3; cdr3_length: 15; cdr3_aa: CASSLKVAGADTQYF
d_call: TRBD1; v_call: TRBV10-3; j_call: TRBJ2-3; cdr3_length: 14; cdr3_aa: CAAHRGDPTDTQYF
d_call: TRBD1; v_call: TRBV7-8; j_call: -; cdr3_length: 13; cdr3_aa: CASGTVSSYEQYF